This is a list of T cell receptor beta chains from one sample in a study of persistence of HIV-infected CD4 T cells. These TCRs are of unknown antigen specificity. Assay: immunoSEQ multiplex PCR; the TCRdb copy retains only in-frame clones and omits some. The table shows about 46,000 clones, with about 90% occurring only once. The sample here was CD4+ T cells sorted from PBMCs after approximately 18-hour stimulation, taken from a patient who received antiretroviral therapy. The receptors originated from an adult woman with HIV who was CMV-seropositive. CDR3s include the opening cysteine and the closing phenylalanine or tryptophan. Each record gives: V gene, CDR3 protein.

TRBV10-1 CASSETGTDQKTQYF
TRBV4-3 CASSQVEGGYGYTF
TRBV28 CASSLWGATQYF
TRBV4-2 CASSHSSSLPTQQYF
TRBV5-6 CASSPWDRSNQPQHF
TRBV19 CASSTGGSQPQHF
TRBV29-1 CSVERQKNTEAFF
TRBV16 CASSLQGENTEAFF
TRBV4-1 CASSQPGQGNEKLFF
TRBV18 CASSPKLNTEAFF
TRBV6-1 CASREGQLFRDEQYF
TRBV4-1 CASSQAGTGGSTEAFF
TRBV7-8 CASSIPGNTEAFF